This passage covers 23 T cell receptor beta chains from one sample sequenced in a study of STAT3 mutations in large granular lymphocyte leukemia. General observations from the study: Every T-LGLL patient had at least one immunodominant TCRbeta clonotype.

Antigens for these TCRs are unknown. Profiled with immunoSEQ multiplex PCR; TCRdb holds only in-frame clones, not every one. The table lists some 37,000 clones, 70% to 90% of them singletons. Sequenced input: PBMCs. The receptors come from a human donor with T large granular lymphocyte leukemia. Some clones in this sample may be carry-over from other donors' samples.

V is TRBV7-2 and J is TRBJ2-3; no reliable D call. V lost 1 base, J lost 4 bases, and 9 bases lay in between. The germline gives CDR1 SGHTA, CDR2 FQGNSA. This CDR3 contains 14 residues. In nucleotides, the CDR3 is TGTGCCAGCAGCTTAGTCGGACGGGCAGATACGCAGTATTTT. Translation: CASSLVGRADTQYF.

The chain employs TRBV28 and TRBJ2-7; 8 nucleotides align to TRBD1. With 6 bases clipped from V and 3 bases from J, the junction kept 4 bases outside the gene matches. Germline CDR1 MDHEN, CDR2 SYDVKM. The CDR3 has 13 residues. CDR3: CASSLGTGYEQYV. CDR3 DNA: TGTGCCAGCAGCCTTGGGACAGGCTACGAGCAGTACGTC.

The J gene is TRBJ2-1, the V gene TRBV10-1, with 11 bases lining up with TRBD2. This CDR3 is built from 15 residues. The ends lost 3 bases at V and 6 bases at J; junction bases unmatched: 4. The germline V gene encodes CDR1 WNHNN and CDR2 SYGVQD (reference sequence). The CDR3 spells CASSEGSGGANEQFF. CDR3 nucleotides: TGCGCCAGCAGTGAAGGTAGCGGGGGGGCCAATGAGCAGTTCTTC.

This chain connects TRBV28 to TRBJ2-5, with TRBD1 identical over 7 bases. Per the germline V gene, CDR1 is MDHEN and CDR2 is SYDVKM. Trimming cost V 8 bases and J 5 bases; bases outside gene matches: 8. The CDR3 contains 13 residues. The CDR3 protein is CASHLGGSETQYF. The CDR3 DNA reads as TGTGCCAGCCACCTAGGGGGCTCGGAGACCCAGTACTTC.

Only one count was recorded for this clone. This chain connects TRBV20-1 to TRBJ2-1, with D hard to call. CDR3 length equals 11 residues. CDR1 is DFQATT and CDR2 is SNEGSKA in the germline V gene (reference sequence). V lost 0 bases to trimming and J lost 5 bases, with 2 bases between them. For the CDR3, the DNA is TGCAGTGCTAGAGAGAACAATGAGCAGTTCTTC. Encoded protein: CSARENNEQFF.

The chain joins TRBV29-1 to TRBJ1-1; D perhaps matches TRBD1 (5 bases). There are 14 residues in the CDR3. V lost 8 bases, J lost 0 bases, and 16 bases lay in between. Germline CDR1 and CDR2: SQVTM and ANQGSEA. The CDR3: CSSRRQGMNTEAFF. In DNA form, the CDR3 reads TGCAGCTCCCGTAGGCAGGGCATGAACACTGAAGCTTTCTTT. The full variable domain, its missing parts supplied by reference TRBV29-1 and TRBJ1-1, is SAVISQKPSRDICQRGTSLTIQCQVDSQVTMMFWYRQQPGQSLTLIATANQGSEATYESGFVIDKFPISRPNLTFSTLTVSNMSPEDSSIYLCSSRRQGMNTEAFFGQGTRLTVV.

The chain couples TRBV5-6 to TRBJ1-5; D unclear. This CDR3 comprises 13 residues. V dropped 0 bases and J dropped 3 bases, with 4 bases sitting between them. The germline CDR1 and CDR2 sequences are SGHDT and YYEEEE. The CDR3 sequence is CASSLAPNQPQHF. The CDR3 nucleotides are TGTGCCAGCAGCTTGGCACCCAATCAGCCCCAGCATTTT.

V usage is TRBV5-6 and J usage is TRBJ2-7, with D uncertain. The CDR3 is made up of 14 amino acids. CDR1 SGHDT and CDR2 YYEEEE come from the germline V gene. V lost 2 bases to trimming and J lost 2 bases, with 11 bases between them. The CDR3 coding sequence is TGTGCCAGCAGCTTACGCCACGGAACCTACGAGCAGTACGTC. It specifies CASSLRHGTYEQYV.

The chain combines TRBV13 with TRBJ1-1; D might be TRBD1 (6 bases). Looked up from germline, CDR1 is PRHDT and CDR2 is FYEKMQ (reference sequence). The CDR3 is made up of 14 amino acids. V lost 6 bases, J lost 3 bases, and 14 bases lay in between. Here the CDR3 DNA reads TGTGCCAGCAGGCTAAAGGGGGGTCACACTGAAGCTTTCTTT. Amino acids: CASRLKGGHTEAFF.

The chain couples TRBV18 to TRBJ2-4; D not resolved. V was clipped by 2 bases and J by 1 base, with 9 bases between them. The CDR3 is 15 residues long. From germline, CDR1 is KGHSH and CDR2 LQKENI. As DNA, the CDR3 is TGTGCCAGCTCACCAGGGGTGAGGGCCAAAAACATTCAGTACTTC. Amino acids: CASSPGVRAKNIQYF.

CDR3 region: CASSLPQGGQETQYF. The CDR3 DNA is TGTGCCAGCAGCTTACCCCAGGGTGGGCAAGAGACCCAGTACTTC. The V and J genes are TRBV7-9 and TRBJ2-5, with D maybe TRBD1 (5 bases). This CDR3 is 15 amino acids long. Germline CDR1 is SEHNR and CDR2 is FQNEAQ (reference sequence). Trimming shortened V by 2 bases and J by 2 bases, and 12 bases separated the two germline ends.

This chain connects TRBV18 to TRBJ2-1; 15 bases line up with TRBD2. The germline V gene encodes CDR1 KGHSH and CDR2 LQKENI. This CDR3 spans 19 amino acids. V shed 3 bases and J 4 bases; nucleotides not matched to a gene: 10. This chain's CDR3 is CASSPTGLAGGSVYNEQFF. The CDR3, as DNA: TGTGCCAGCTCACCCACCGGACTAGCGGGGGGGTCGGTTTACAATGAGCAGTTCTTC. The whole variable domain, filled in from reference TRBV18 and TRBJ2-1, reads NAGVMQNPRHLVRRRGQEARLRCSPMKGHSHVYWYRQLPEEGLKFMVYLQKENIIDESGMPKERFSAEFPKEGPSILRIQQVVRGDSAAYFCASSPTGLAGGSVYNEQFFGPGTRLTVL.

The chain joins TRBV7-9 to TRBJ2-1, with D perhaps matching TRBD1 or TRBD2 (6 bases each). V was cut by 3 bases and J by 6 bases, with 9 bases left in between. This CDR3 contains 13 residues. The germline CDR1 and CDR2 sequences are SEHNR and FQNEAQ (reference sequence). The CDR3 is CASSFPGANEQFF. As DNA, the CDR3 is TGTGCCAGCAGCTTTCCGGGGGCCAATGAGCAGTTCTTC.

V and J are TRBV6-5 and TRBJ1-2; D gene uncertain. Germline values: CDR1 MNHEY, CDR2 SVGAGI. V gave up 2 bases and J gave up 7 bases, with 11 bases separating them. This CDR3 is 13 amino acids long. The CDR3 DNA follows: TGTGCCAGCAGTTACAGCAGTTGGAGTGGCTACACCTTC. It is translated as CASSYSSWSGYTF.

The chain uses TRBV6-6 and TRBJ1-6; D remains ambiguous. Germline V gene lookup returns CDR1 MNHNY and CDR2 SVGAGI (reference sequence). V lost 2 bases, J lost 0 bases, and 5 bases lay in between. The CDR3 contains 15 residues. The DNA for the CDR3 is TGTGCCAGCAGTTACGGGGTCTCCTATAATTCACCCCTCCACTTT. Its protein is CASSYGVSYNSPLHF.

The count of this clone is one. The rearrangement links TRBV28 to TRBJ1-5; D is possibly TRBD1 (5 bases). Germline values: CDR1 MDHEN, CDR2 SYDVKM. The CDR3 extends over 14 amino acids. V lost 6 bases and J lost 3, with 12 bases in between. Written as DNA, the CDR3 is TGTGCCAGCAGGCGACAGTTGTCCAATCAGCCCCAGCATTTT. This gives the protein CASRRQLSNQPQHF.

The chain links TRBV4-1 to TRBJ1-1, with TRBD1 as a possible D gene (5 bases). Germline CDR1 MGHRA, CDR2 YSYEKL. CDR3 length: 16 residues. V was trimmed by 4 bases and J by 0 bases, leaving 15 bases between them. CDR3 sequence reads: CASSLRWGKLNTEAFF. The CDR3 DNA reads TGCGCCAGCAGCCTCCGCTGGGGCAAGCTGAACACTGAAGCTTTCTTT.

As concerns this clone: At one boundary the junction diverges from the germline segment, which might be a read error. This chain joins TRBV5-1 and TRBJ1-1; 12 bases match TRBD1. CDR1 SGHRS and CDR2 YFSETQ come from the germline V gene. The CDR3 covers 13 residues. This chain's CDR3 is CASSLGQGASAFF. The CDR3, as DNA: TGCGCCAGCAGTTTGGGACAGGGGGCGTCAGCTTTCTTT.

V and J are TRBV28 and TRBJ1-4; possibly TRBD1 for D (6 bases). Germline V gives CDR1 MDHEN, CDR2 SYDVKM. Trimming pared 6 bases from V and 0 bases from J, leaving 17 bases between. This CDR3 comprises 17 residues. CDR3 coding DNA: TGTGCCAGCAGCTCCCAGGGTGAGGGGGCAACTAATGAAAAACTGTTTTTT. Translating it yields CASSSQGEGATNEKLFF.

CDR3 amino acids: CASSDGKYQETQYF. The CDR3, as DNA: TGTGCCAGCAGTGATGGCAAGTACCAAGAGACCCAGTACTTC. This chain links TRBV2 with TRBJ2-5, with unresolved D. Germline V gene sequence: CDR1 SNHLY, CDR2 FYNNEI. The CDR3 has 14 amino acids. Trimming shortened V by 3 bases and J by 0 bases, and 8 bases separated the two germline ends.

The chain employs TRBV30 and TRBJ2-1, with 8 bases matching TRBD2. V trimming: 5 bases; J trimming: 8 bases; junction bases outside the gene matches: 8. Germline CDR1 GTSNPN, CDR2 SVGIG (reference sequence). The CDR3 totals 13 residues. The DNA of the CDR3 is TGTGCCTGGGCTCTCGGGGGGGCTGATGAGCAGTTCTTC. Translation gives CAWALGGADEQFF.

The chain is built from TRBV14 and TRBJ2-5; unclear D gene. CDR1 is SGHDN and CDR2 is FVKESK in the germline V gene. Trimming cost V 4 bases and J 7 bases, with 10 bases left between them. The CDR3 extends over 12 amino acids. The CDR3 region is CASSPKSGTQYF. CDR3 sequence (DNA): TGTGCCAGCAGCCCTAAAAGTGGGACCCAGTACTTC.

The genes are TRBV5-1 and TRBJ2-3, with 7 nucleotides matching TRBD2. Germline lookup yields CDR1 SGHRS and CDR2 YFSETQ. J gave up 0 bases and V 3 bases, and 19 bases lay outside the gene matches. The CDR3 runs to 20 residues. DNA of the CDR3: TGCGCCAGCAGCTCTACCTATGGGGGGGTTCTCGCCTCTAGCACAGATACGCAGTATTTT. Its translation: CASSSTYGGVLASSTDTQYF.